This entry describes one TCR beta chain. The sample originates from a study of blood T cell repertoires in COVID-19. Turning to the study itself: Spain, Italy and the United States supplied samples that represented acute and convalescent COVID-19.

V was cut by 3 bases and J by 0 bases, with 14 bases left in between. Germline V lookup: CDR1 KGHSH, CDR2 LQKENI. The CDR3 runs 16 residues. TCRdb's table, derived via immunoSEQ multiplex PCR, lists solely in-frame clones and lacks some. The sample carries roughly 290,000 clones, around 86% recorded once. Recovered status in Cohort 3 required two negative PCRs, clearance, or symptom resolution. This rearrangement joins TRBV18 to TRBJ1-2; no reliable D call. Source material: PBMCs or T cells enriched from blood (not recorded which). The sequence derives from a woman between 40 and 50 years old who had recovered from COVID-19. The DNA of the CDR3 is TGTGCCAGCTCACCCGCCCAGGCAACTTCTAACTATGGCTACACCTTC. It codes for CASSPAQATSNYGYTF.